The rows below give T cell receptor beta chains drawn from one sample of a study of T-cell memory formation after mild COVID-19. Via MiXCR, TCRdb re-called the 5' RACE reads, giving one row per CDR3 protein. Of a few hundred thousand distinct CDR3 sequences in the sample, about 17% were seen once. Material: PBMCs or a T cell subset sorted from them (not recorded which). Every receptor here comes from a man in his late teens or twenties who had mild COVID-19 (a few samples of this study predate the infection). Cell type and time point are not known. Both conserved end residues are part of each CDR3. D genes are given only for firm matches. Rows give clone size only sometimes, using once, few, many, or a class for an expanded clone.

V: TRBV7-9; size: -; D: -; J: TRBJ1-1; DNA: TGTGCCAGCAGCTTAGCGGCGCTGTCTGAAGCTTTCTTT; CDR3: CASSLAALSEAFF
V: TRBV7-2; size: few; D: -; J: TRBJ2-7; DNA: TGTGCCAGCAGCCCCCGTGGGGTCTACGAGCAGTACTTC; CDR3: CASSPRGVYEQYF
V: TRBV6-2/TRBV6-3; size: few; D: TRBD1; J: TRBJ1-1; DNA: TGTGCCAGCAGGGGACAGGCGGAGACTGAAGCTTTCTTT; CDR3: CASRGQAETEAFF
V: TRBV6-5; size: few; D: TRBD1; J: TRBJ2-2; DNA: TGTGCCAGCGCAGGGGACAGGGGGTCGCGAGGCACCGGGGAGCTGTTTTTT; CDR3: CASAGDRGSRGTGELFF
V: TRBV4-2; size: few; D: -; J: TRBJ2-3; DNA: TGTGCCAGCAGCCGATCACTGGTCACAGATACGCAGTATTTT; CDR3: CASSRSLVTDTQYF
V: TRBV10-2; size: few; D: -; J: TRBJ1-2; DNA: TGCGCCAGCGGAGTGGGGACTAACTATGGCTACACCTTC; CDR3: CASGVGTNYGYTF
V: TRBV7-6; size: -; D: -; J: TRBJ1-1; DNA: TGTGCCAGCAGCTCCTACTTAAACACTGAAGCTTTCTTT; CDR3: CASSSYLNTEAFF
V: TRBV19; size: many; D: -; J: TRBJ1-1; DNA: TGTGCCAGTAGTATAGACGGACGGAACACTGAAGCTTTCTTT; CDR3: CASSIDGRNTEAFF
V: TRBV18; size: -; D: TRBD1; J: TRBJ2-1; DNA: TGTGCCAGCTCACCCCGGGACAGGACCTACAATGAGCAGTTCTTC; CDR3: CASSPRDRTYNEQFF
V: TRBV4-3; size: many; D: -; J: TRBJ2-5; DNA: TGCGCCAGCAGCCAACGTCTCCGGGAGACCCAGTACTTC; CDR3: CASSQRLRETQYF
V: TRBV7-9; size: few; D: -; J: TRBJ1-5; DNA: TGTGCCAGCAGCCCGCCGGGGAGCAATCAGCCCCAGCATTTT; CDR3: CASSPPGSNQPQHF
V: TRBV20-1; size: -; D: -; J: TRBJ1-2; DNA: TGCAGTGCTAGCGGACGGTTTGGCTACACCTTC; CDR3: CSASGRFGYTF
V: TRBV2; size: -; D: -; J: TRBJ2-7; DNA: TGTGCCAGCAGGGCGAATGGGGGGCCGGGTGAGCAGTACTTC; CDR3: CASRANGGPGEQYF
V: TRBV5-6; size: few; D: TRBD1; J: TRBJ1-2; DNA: TGTGCCAGCAGCTCTAGGACAGGTATGAACTATGGCTACACCTTC; CDR3: CASSSRTGMNYGYTF
V: TRBV20-1; size: -; D: -; J: TRBJ1-5; DNA: TGCAGTGCTAGCATTCAGGGGCGTGCTAGCAATCAGCCCCAGCATTTT; CDR3: CSASIQGRASNQPQHF
V: TRBV11-2; size: -; D: -; J: TRBJ2-7; DNA: TGTGCCAGCAGCGAAACTGTGGCAGCCCGAGGTTACTTC; CDR3: CASSETVAARGYF
V: TRBV4-3; size: many; D: TRBD2; J: TRBJ2-5; DNA: TGCGCCAGCAGCAAAAGGGTTCAGGGGACTAGCGTATCGAAGGAGACCCAGTACTTC; CDR3: CASSKRVQGTSVSKETQYF
V: TRBV5-1; size: -; D: -; J: TRBJ1-1; DNA: TGCGCCAGCAGCCCCGAAGGGGAAACTGAAGCTTTCTTT; CDR3: CASSPEGETEAFF
V: TRBV9; size: few; D: TRBD2; J: TRBJ2-3; DNA: TGTGCCAGCAGCGTTACGGGACTAGCGGTGAATACGCAGTATTTT; CDR3: CASSVTGLAVNTQYF
V: TRBV5-1; size: few; D: TRBD1; J: TRBJ1-5; DNA: TGCGCCAGCAGCTTTACAGGGGAGAGCAATCAGCCCCAGCATTTT; CDR3: CASSFTGESNQPQHF
V: TRBV25-1; size: many; D: -; J: TRBJ1-6; DNA: TGTGCCAGCAGTGATTTGACCGGGGGACGGATTAATTCACCCCTCCACTTT; CDR3: CASSDLTGGRINSPLHF
V: TRBV4-1; size: -; D: -; J: TRBJ2-2; DNA: TGCGCCAGCAGCCAAGATCGGATGGGAAGGGCCGGGGAGCTGTTTTTT; CDR3: CASSQDRMGRAGELFF
V: TRBV7-9; size: -; D: -; J: TRBJ2-3; DNA: TGTGCCAGCAGCCCCGGGACTGCATCAGATACGCAGTATTTT; CDR3: CASSPGTASDTQYF
V: TRBV4-2; size: -; D: -; J: TRBJ1-1; DNA: TGTGCCAGCAGCCAAGAGGGAATACCTGAAGCTTTCTTT; CDR3: CASSQEGIPEAFF
V: TRBV4-2; size: -; D: TRBD1; J: TRBJ1-4; DNA: TGTGCCAGCAGCCACCGGACAGGGAATGAAAAACTGTTTTTT; CDR3: CASSHRTGNEKLFF
V: TRBV6-2/TRBV6-3; size: few; D: -; J: TRBJ2-3; DNA: TGTGCCAGCACAATCACCACAGGCACAGATACGCAGTATTTT; CDR3: CASTITTGTDTQYF
V: TRBV14; size: few; D: -; J: TRBJ2-5; DNA: TGTGCCAGCAGCCAAGGAGGTGGGGGGTACCAAGAGACCCAGTACTTC; CDR3: CASSQGGGGYQETQYF
V: TRBV6-5; size: few; D: TRBD2; J: TRBJ2-2; DNA: TGTGCCAGCATTAACCGACTTCCGGGAGGCACCGGGGAGCTGTTTTTT; CDR3: CASINRLPGGTGELFF
V: TRBV5-1; size: -; D: -; J: TRBJ1-3; DNA: TGCGCCAGCAGCTTAGACGGACATGCTGGAAACACCATATATTTT; CDR3: CASSLDGHAGNTIYF
V: TRBV5-1; size: few; D: TRBD2; J: TRBJ2-1; DNA: TGCGCCAGCAGCATTCTAGCGGGGGACAATGAGCAGTTCTTC; CDR3: CASSILAGDNEQFF
V: TRBV5-1; size: -; D: TRBD1; J: TRBJ2-5; DNA: TGCGCCAGCAGCTTGGCCCCGGGACAGGGGAGTGAGACCCAGTACTTC; CDR3: CASSLAPGQGSETQYF
V: TRBV6-5; size: many; D: TRBD1; J: TRBJ1-1; DNA: TGTGCCAGCAGTCCTGGACAGGCGACTGAAGCTTTCTTT; CDR3: CASSPGQATEAFF
V: TRBV7-2; size: -; D: TRBD2; J: TRBJ2-4; DNA: TGTGCCAGCAGCTTAGCGGGGGGGGACATTCAGTACTTC; CDR3: CASSLAGGDIQYF
V: TRBV28; size: few; D: TRBD1; J: TRBJ2-3; DNA: TGTGCCAGCAGTCCCGGGACAGGGTTGTATTTT; CDR3: CASSPGTGLYF
V: TRBV7-2; size: -; D: TRBD1; J: TRBJ2-3; DNA: TGTGCCAGCAGCTTAAACAGGGGTGATCGAGATACGCAGTATTTT; CDR3: CASSLNRGDRDTQYF